Presented here are 9 T cell receptor beta chains from one specimen sequenced in a study of T cell responses to AZD1222 COVID-19 vaccine. Clones were sequenced by immunoSEQ multiplex PCR, and TCRdb holds only the in-frame ones, with some missing. The repertoire holds about 56,000 clones, with 80% to 90% as singletons. The sequencing here drew on peripheral blood, taken on day 0 of AZD1222 vaccination. The receptors here all came from an adult in good health.

The rearrangement links TRBV6-5 to TRBJ2-1; 8 nucleotides match TRBD2. This CDR3 is 15 amino acids long. Germline trimming cut 0 bases from V and 8 bases from J; bases unmatched to any gene: 6. CDR1 and CDR2 (germline): MNHEY, SVGAGI. The CDR3 is CASSYSTSVPDEQFF. The CDR3 DNA follows: TGTGCCAGCAGTTACTCGACTAGCGTCCCCGATGAGCAGTTCTTC.

This rearrangement joins TRBV7-2 to TRBJ2-3; unclear D gene. The CDR3 has 14 amino acids. Germline values: CDR1 SGHTA, CDR2 FQGNSA. V lost 6 bases and J lost 2, with 12 bases in between. As DNA, the CDR3 is TGTGCCAGCAGAGTCGGTCCGACCACAGATACGCAGTATTTT. It is translated as CASRVGPTTDTQYF.

This chain links TRBV6-1 with TRBJ1-2, with 12 positions matching TRBD1. The V gene's germline CDR1 is MNHNS and CDR2 SASEGT. V lost 2 bases to trimming and J lost 4 bases; unmatched junction nucleotides: 5. This CDR3 spans 16 amino acids. This CDR3 reads CASSEKGTGGPYGYTF. The CDR3 nucleotides read TGTGCCAGCAGTGAAAAAGGGACAGGGGGCCCCTATGGCTACACCTTC.

The chain carries TRBV20-1 and TRBJ2-7; D is undetermined. With 6 bases removed from V and 2 bases from J, the gap between germline ends came to 8 bases. Germline V gene sequence: CDR1 DFQATT, CDR2 SNEGSKA (reference sequence). This CDR3 is 11 amino acids long. In nucleotides, the CDR3 is TGCAGTGCCTACGTGACCTACGAGCAGTACTTC. Protein: CSAYVTYEQYF.

The V gene is TRBV6-5, the J gene TRBJ2-2; D perhaps matches TRBD2 (6 bases). Germline loops: CDR1 MNHEY, CDR2 SVGAGI. The V end was cut by 6 bases, the J end by 6 bases, with 14 bases between. The CDR3 is made up of 14 amino acids. CDR3: CASRRLPGAGELFF. Here the CDR3 DNA reads TGTGCCAGCAGACGCCTCCCGGGGGCCGGGGAGCTGTTTTTT.

The chain carries TRBV15 and TRBJ1-5, with TRBD1 matching over 7 bases. J was trimmed by 2 bases and V by 3 bases; bases with no gene match: 7. The CDR3 length is 16 residues. Per germline, CDR1 LNHNV and CDR2 YYDKDF (reference sequence). The DNA for the CDR3 is TGTGCCACCAGCAGGGCAGGGGGTGCTGGCAATCAGCCCCAGCATTTT. Translating gives CATSRAGGAGNQPQHF.

The CDR3 region has the DNA TGTGCCAGTAGTACCATAGGACTGAACAATCAGCCCCAGCATTTT. This codes for CASSTIGLNNQPQHF. The rearrangement uses TRBV19 and TRBJ1-5; D is unresolved. The V end was cut by 4 bases, the J end by 3 bases, with 13 bases between. Germline-derived CDR1 and CDR2 are LNHDA and SQIVND (reference sequence). The CDR3 length is 15 residues.

The chain combines TRBV5-1 with TRBJ1-2; D is unclear. With 4 bases removed from V and 6 bases from J, the gap between germline ends came to 16 bases. The CDR3 has 14 amino acids. Germline CDR1 is SGHRS and CDR2 is YFSETQ. In DNA, the CDR3 is TGCGCCAGCAGCCCGCCAGGCATAAGGGATGGCTACACCTTC. Translation gives CASSPPGIRDGYTF.

The chain has TRBV5-1 and TRBJ2-1, with a weak D call TRBD2 (6 bases). CDR3 length equals 15 residues. CDR1 is SGHRS and CDR2 is YFSETQ in the germline V gene. V was trimmed by 5 bases and J by 7 bases, leaving 19 bases between them. CDR3 sequence (DNA): TGCGCCAGCAGGGCTCGGGCCGACGGGGGAAATGAGCAGTTCTTC. It is translated as CASRARADGGNEQFF.